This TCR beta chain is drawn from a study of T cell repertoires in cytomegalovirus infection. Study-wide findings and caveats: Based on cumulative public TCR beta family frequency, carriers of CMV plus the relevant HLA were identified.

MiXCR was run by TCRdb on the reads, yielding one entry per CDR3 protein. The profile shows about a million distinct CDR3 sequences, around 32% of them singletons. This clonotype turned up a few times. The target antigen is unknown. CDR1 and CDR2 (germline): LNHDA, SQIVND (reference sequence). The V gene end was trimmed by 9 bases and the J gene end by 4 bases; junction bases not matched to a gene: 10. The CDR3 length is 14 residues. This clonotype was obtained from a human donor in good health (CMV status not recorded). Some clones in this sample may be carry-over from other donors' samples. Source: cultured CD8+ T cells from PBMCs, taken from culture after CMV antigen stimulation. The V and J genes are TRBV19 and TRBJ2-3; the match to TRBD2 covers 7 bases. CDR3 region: CARAVGGRADTQYF. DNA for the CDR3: TGTGCCAGAGCAGTCGGGGGGAGAGCAGATACGCAGTATTTT.